This T cell receptor beta chain was documented in a study of blood T cell repertoires in COVID-19 (dated by TCRdb to about 2020). For the study in its entirety: Samples from collaborators originated in the United States, Italy and Spain and spanned both the acute and convalescent phases of COVID-19. Where HLA class I and class II types were available, the types were taken from metadata supplied by the sample provider, not from assay-based typing. Deeply sampled blood TCRbeta repertoires from subjects exposed to, actively infected with, or recovered from COVID-19 were included in the dataset. The samples were drawn from two sources: the first 160 participants of the ongoing ImmuneRACE study, and 950 to 1,500 subjects contributed by 6 global collaborators. The prospective study material was composed of cDNA or gDNA derived from T cells, B-cell-depleted T cells, or PBMCs. The repertoires were released in a freely available public database meant as a resource for research on the immune response to SARS-CoV-2. The sample metadata nearly always contained a de-identified subject ID, COVID-19 status, age in years and sex. On the study overall, not on this receptor specifically: How much clinical and demographic metadata was included differed by source and by participant, and the metadata was provided uncurated.

CDR1 and CDR2 (MDHEN, SYDVKM) derive from the germline V gene. Counted from cysteine to phenylalanine, this CDR3 has 16 amino acids. Only the CDR3 DNA stays, 48 bases, in frame from base 1. V is shortened by 6 bases, J by 2 bases, and the region joining them spans 19 bases. Another Seattle source contributed samples from volunteer blood donors who had recovered from COVID-19. Collaborating institutions collected whole blood in K2EDTA tubes following their own protocols. Collaborator samples were shipped for TCRbeta analysis as frozen whole blood, isolated PBMCs, or DNA extracted from either sample type. The immunoSEQ Assay, a bias-controlled multiplex PCR, was used to amplify TCRbeta CDR3 regions from genomic DNA. The paper's processing steps were these. Within the assay, amplification of reference gene primers was used to estimate how many nucleated cells each sample contained. To quantify the absolute abundance of each unique TCRbeta CDR3 rearrangement, sequence reads were collapsed and filtered. For each sample, productive Simpson clonality was calculated by taking the square root of Simpson's diversity index across productive rearrangements. As stored in TCRdb, this immuneACCESS dataset retains in-frame rearrangements with V and J assigned. A fraction of the clones does not appear; measured against another copy, unresolved V genes explain less than half of the discrepancy, and the remainder lacks a known reason. That table gives V, J and clone size, and the DNA gave D and trimming. The sample yields some 270,000 clones; roughly nine tenths were counted once. Around 1.6% of the sample is taken by the ten largest.

As to this clone: The antigen it binds to is not known. Base qualities are missing; no much larger clone stands one base away.

This chain is built from TRBV28 and TRBJ1-1; TRBD1 is possibly the D segment (5 matching bases). This TCR was sampled from a woman aged 55-70 years who had recovered from COVID-19. The sequencing sample was made of peripheral blood. The nucleotides read TGTGCCAGCAGATTCTTCTCAGGGTCCCCTAACACTGAAGCTTTCTTT. This is translated as CASRFFSGSPNTEAFF.